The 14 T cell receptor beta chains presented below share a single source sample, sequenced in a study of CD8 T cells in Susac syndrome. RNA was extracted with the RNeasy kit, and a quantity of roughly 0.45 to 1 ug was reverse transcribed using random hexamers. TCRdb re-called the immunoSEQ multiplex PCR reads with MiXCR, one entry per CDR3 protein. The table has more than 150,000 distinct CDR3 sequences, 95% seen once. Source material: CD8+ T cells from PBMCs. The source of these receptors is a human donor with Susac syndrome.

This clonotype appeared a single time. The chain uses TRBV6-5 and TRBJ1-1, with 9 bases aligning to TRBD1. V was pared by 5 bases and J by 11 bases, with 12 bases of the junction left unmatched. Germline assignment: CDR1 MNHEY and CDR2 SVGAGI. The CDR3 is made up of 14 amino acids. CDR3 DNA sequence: TGTGCCAGCAGTAGCGGACAGGGGAGCCCGGGGGCTTTCTTT. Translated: CASSSGQGSPGAFF.

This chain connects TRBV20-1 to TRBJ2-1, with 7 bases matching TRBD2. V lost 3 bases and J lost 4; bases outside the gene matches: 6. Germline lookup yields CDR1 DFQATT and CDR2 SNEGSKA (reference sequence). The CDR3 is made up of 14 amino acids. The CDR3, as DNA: TGCAGTGCTAGTCGCGGGGGTGAATACAATGAGCAGTTCTTC. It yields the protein CSASRGGEYNEQFF.

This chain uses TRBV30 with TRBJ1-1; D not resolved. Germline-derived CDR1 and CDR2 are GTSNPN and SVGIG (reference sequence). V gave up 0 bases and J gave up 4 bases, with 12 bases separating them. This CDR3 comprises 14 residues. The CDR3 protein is CAWSVLKSGTEAFF. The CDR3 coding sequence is TGTGCCTGGAGTGTACTAAAGAGCGGCACTGAAGCTTTCTTT.

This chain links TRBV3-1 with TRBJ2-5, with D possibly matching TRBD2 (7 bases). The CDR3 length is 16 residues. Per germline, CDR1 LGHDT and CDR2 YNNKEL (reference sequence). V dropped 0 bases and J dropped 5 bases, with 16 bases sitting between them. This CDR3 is CASSQDFRGAGETQYF. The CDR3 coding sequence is TGTGCCAGCAGCCAAGATTTTCGGGGGGCCGGTGAGACCCAGTACTTC.

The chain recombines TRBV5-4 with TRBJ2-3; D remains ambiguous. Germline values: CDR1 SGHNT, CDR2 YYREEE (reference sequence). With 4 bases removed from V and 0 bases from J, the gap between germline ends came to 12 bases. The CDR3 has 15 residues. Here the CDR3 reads CASSASLSSTDTQYF. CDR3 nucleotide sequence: TGTGCCAGCAGCGCTAGTCTCTCTAGCACAGATACGCAGTATTTT.

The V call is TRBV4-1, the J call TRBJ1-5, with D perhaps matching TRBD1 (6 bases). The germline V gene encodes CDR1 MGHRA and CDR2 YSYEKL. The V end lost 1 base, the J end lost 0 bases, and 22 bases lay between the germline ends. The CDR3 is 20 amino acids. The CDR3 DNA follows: TGCGCCAGCAGCCAAGGCCAGAAGGGGGTAATTATTTATAGCAATCAGCCCCAGCATTTT. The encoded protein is CASSQGQKGVIIYSNQPQHF.

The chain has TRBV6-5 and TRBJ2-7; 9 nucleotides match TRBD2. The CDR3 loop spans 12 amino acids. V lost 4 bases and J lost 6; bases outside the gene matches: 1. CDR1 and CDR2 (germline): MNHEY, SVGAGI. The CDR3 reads CASSSTSGEQYF. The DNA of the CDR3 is TGTGCCAGCAGTTCGACTAGCGGCGAGCAGTACTTC.

The CDR3 DNA is TGTGCCAGCCAGACTAGCGGGAGTTGTGAGACCCAGTACTTC. It is translated as CASQTSGSCETQYF. The chain employs TRBV21-1 and TRBJ2-5; the table assigns TRBD2, which was not confirmed against the DNA. TRBV21-1 is recorded as a pseudogene. This CDR3 is built from 14 residues.

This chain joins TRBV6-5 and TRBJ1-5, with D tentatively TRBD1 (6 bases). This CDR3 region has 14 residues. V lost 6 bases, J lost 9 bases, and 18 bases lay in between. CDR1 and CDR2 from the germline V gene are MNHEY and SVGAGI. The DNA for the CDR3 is TGTGCCAGCAGCCCTAGGACAGATACCCGGCCCCAGCATTTT. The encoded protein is CASSPRTDTRPQHF.

CDR3 in DNA: TGTGCCAGCAGTGAAGGCGGGGGGGCCTACAATGAGCAGTTCTTC. Protein sequence: CASSEGGGAYNEQFF. The V gene is TRBV2, the J gene TRBJ2-1; 9 bases are a match to TRBD2. Trimming at V came to 1 base and at J to 2 bases, leaving 0 bases not matched to a gene. Germline lookup yields CDR1 SNHLY and CDR2 FYNNEI. The CDR3 is 15 residues long.

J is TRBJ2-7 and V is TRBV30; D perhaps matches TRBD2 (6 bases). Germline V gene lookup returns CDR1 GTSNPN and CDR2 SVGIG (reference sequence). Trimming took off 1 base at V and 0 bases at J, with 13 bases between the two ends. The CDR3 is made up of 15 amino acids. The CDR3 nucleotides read TGTGCCTGGAGTGCGGCAGGGAGGAGCTCCTACGAGCAGTACTTC. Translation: CAWSAAGRSSYEQYF.

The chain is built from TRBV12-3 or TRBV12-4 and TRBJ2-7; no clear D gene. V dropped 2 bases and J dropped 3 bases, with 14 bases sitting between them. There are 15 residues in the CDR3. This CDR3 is CASSLRAVGNYEQYF. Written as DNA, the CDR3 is TGTGCCAGCAGTTTAAGGGCAGTTGGCAACTACGAGCAGTACTTC.

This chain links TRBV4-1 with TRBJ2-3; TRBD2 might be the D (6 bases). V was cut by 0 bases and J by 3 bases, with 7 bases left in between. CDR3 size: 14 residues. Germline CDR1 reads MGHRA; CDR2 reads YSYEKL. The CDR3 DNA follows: TGCGCCAGCAGCCAAGACCTAGCGACAGATACGCAGTATTTT. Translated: CASSQDLATDTQYF.

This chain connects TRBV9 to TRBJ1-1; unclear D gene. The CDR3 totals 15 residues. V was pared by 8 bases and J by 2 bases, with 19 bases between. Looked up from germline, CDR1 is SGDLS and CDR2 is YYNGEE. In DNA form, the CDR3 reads TGTGCCAGTCTACCCGGGGAGGGTTATAACACTGAAGCTTTCTTT. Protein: CASLPGEGYNTEAFF.